The clone carrying this TCR beta chain was detected once. Its antigen remains unknown. Roughly 0.45 to 1 ug RNA was reverse transcribed with random hexamers. Amplification of TCR beta CDR3 spanned 54 Vbeta and 13 Jbeta via immunoSEQ multiplex PCR. TCRdb reanalysed the immunoSEQ multiplex PCR reads using MiXCR and keeps one entry per CDR3 protein. The repertoire holds more than 150,000 distinct CDR3 sequences, with around 95% as singletons. The data were taken from a study of CD8 T cells in Susac syndrome. Study in general: Patients with Susac syndrome who were sequenced included more than five with active disease and under ten in remission.

The CDR3 spans 15 residues. Trimming cost V 6 bases and J 4 bases, with 18 bases left between them. Germline CDR1 MNHNY, CDR2 SVGAGI (reference sequence). Sequencing of TCR beta was performed on blood CD8+ T cells and on blood CD4+ T cells. Study-level points and caveats: Where Susac syndrome CD4+ T cell repertoires were concerned, no clonal expansion was evident.

The source of this sequence is a human donor with Susac syndrome. The rearrangement uses TRBV6-6 and TRBJ2-5; D remains unclear. The sample was CD4+ T cells from PBMCs. This chain's CDR3 is CASSSMRRLGETQYF. In nucleotides, the CDR3 is TGTGCCAGCAGCTCCATGCGACGATTGGGAGAGACCCAGTACTTC.